This TCR beta chain was observed in a study of identifying expanded T cells in peripheral blood. TCRdb's copy holds only in-frame clones and misses some; the assay was immunoSEQ multiplex PCR. The top ten clones hold less than 15% of a sample with 85,000 to 120,000 clones, more than 70% of them seen once. No infections or other immune events were documented during collection. With 0 bases clipped from V and 9 bases from J, the junction kept 8 bases outside the gene matches. From germline, CDR1 is SGHTA and CDR2 FQGTGA. The CDR3 totals 15 residues. The chain links TRBV7-3 to TRBJ2-1, with 7 bases identical to TRBD2. The sample comprised blood. This clonotype was obtained from a person between 18 and 70 years old in good health. CDR3 nucleotides: TGTGCCAGCAGCTTAACGGTGGGAGGGCACAGTGAGCAGTTCTTC. This gives the protein CASSLTVGGHSEQFF.